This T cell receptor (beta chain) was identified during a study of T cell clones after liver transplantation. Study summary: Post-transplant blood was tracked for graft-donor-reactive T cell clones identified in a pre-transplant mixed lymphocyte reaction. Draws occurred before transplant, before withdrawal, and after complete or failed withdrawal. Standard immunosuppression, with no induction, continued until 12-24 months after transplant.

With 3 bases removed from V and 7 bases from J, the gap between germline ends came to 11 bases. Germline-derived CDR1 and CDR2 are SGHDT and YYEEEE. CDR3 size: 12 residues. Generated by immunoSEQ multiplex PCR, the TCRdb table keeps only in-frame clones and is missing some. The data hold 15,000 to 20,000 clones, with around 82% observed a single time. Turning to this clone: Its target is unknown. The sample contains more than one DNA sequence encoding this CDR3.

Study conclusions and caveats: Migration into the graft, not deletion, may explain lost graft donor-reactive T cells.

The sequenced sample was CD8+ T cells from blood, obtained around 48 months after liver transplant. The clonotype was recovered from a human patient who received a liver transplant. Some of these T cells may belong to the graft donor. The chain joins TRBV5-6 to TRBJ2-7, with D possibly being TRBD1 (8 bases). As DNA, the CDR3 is TGTGCCAGCAGCTCACAGGGGGGGGAGCAGTACTTC. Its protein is CASSSQGGEQYF.